The T cell receptor beta chain under discussion was sequenced for a study of cytomegalovirus exposure and HLA in healthy donors listed by TCRdb under 2017. Regarding the research as a whole: An earlier analysis of under 600 of the donors reported about 290 Gb of sequence data and some 100 million unique TCR beta sequences from approximately 180 million T cells. An early release that covered approximately 600 HLA-typed donors contained about 300 gigabases of sequencing data and 85 million to 100 million unique TCR sequences. Of the roughly 400 genotyped donors, roughly 85% fell in the genetic ancestry cluster associated with self-reported Caucasian donors. The aim of the study was to test whether cataloging public T cell receptors could identify signatures of past pathogen exposure. The T cell repertoires of under 700 subjects were profiled by immunosequencing and related to cytomegalovirus serostatus. In addition to the first cohort of 500 to 850 subjects, a separate validation cohort of 120 different subjects was used. High-throughput TCR immunosequencing, statistical association of individual TCRs with disease status, and machine learning were combined to predict cytomegalovirus infection status. A later analysis re-analyzed previously published TCR beta repertoires from 550 to 700 donors and added high-resolution HLA genotyping to study TCR occurrence patterns. In the later analysis, no new phenotypic data were used to find candidate immune exposures; instead, reliance was placed on TCR beta sequences and their occurrence across donors. To decide whether each TCR beta V gene segment behaved as functional or pseudogenic, an earlier analysis of some 580 of the donors relied on high-throughput TCR beta sequencing. Donor age, sex, ethnicity and CMV serostatus were collected together with the repertoire data. Genome-wide SNP genotypes for about 65% of the 666 donors were used in a later genetic analysis, which treated that subset as a discovery cohort. Every repertoire in the discovery cohort had been generated on one and the same sequencing platform. Both class I and class II loci were covered by HLA typing, at four-digit resolution. Typing coverage varied by locus: roughly 629-640 donors for A, B, C, DRB1 and DQB1; about 520 for DQA1; around 610 for DPA1; roughly 470 for DPB1. Because of strong linkage in the cohort, four or five DR-DQ haplotypes were treated as single units for association and clustering. On average, 235,054 unique TCR beta nucleotide sequences were sequenced per donor among about 400 genotyped donors of the cohort, with 15% to 20% of those sequences being non-productive. Broader findings and caveats from the paper: When HLA alleles, especially DR and DQ, strongly co-occurred, TCR associations were difficult to assign to individual alleles. A cluster of highly shared sequence variants was judged likely to represent a technical artifact of the sequencing pipeline. Only TCR beta chains were sequenced in this cohort, and the absence of alpha or paired-chain data limited detectable features. Because the 87-base-pair reads could not distinguish some IMGT-functional V segments, including TRBV6-2 and TRBV6-3, those segments were excluded. Roughly uniform sequencing depth across donors was assumed in presence/absence analyses, although this assumption may not hold. Because HLA typing was missing for some donors at each locus, association tests included only the typed subset. A later genetic analysis reported fewer N-insertions in productive TCRs among donors in an Asian-associated ancestry cluster than the roughly 700-donor mean. A further reported finding was that TCR beta sequences accurately predicted the HLA-A and HLA-B alleles for most subjects in the first cohort. In both the original and validation cohorts, the classifier was reported to diagnose cytomegalovirus status with high specificity and sensitivity. Broadly in line with IMGT annotations, most TCR beta V segments showed up in productive rearrangements about 87% or about 30% of the time in an earlier analysis of 587 of the donors. Most CMV-associated TCR beta chains appeared to be HLA-restricted in a later analysis, and the HLA associations seemed to be driven largely by CMV exposure. The earlier analysis of around 600 of the donors excluded seventeen rarely observed V segments, including chromosome 9 orphons, because counts were too low. According to a later analysis, TCR association rates differed among HLA loci, with DRB1 alleles showing the most associated TCRs and HLA-C alleles showing the fewest. In a later analysis, around 15,000 TCR beta sequences were associated with specific HLA alleles at a false discovery rate of 0.05. According to the authors, the approach could potentially be generalized to other disease states and immunological phenotypes. Most TCR sequences were seen in very few donors, while some public TCRs were found in many individuals. CMV serostatus was the only immune exposure information available for the cohort. Compared with equally common non-associated chains, HLA-associated TCR beta chains in a later analysis were more clonally expanded and had lower generation probabilities. Correlated functional status among segregating V segments might reflect linkage disequilibrium, but an unknown experimental factor could not be ruled out. In the study, 150 to 200 TCR beta chains were listed as associated with cytomegalovirus. According to a later analysis, parvovirus B19, influenza, CMV and Epstein-Barr virus appeared linked to several top co-occurrence clusters. In a later genetic analysis, a missense DCLRE1C variant was associated with V-gene and J-gene trimming of TCR beta chains, and the association was replicated in an independent cohort. Three of the identified cytomegalovirus-associated TCR beta chains were confirmed in vitro to be specific for cytomegalovirus antigens.

The method was the immunoSEQ multiplex PCR assay. For the multiplex PCR, a mixture combining 60 forward primers for TCR Vbeta segments and 13 reverse primers for TCR Jbeta segments was used. A multiplex PCR assay on genomic DNA amplified the CDR3 region of rearranged TCR beta genes. The Illumina HiSeq System was used to sequence the amplified TCR beta libraries as 87-base-pair reads. The study's own analysis went as follows. Across the 666 repertoires, a later analysis counted approximately 75 million unique TCR beta chains, roughly 11 million of which were shared by at least two donors. Raw reads were error-corrected and collapsed into unique sequences by a nearest-neighbor algorithm in which closely related sequences were merged to remove PCR and sequencing errors. Alignment of CDR3 sequences to IMGT reference sequences was used to assign V, D and J gene segments. For a sequence to be retained, a match of at least six nucleotides to both a V gene segment and a J gene segment was required. Rearrangements were classified as productive when the CDR3 lacked stop codons and remained in frame with V and J, and all other rearrangements were classified as non-productive. CDR3 was defined according to IMGT convention as the region running from the second conserved V-encoded cysteine to the conserved J-encoded phenylalanine. The earlier analysis of about 620 of the donors excluded sequences that lacked an unambiguous match to a single V gene segment. An earlier analysis of some 500 of the donors classified V segments as functional when productive rearrangements were above 56.7% and as segregating when the standard deviation between donors was above 5%. To diagnose cytomegalovirus status from the catalog of TCR beta chain sequences, a statistical classification framework was built. In a later analysis, TCR nucleotide sequences were compared against IMGT/GENE-DB human TR gene sequences so that V and J genes could be assigned. Using the TCRdist pipeline, a later analysis assigned CDR3 sequences along with most-parsimonious VDJ recombination scenarios. In a later analysis, every TCR beta chain was defined by the combination of its CDR3 amino acid sequence and its V-gene family, and reads without a unique V-gene family were dropped. In a later analysis, some 600 highly shared, low-generation-probability nucleotide sequences were removed to address suspected cross-contamination and a sequencing artifact. For each public chain, a later analysis derived a clonal expansion index from normalized ranks of inferred template counts within each repertoire. In a later analysis, generation probabilities were computed with a VDJ recombination model fitted to out-of-frame rearrangements, and the resulting probabilities were checked against IGoR. In a later analysis, hypergeometric tests were used to score TCR-TCR, TCR-HLA and TCR-CMV co-occurrence, with a repertoire-size bias correction applied to TCR pairs. In a later analysis, false discovery rates were estimated by permuting HLA or CMV assignments 20 times. In a later analysis, co-occurring TCRs were grouped using DBSCAN, and TCRdist sequence similarity was added for clustering within HLA-allele-positive subsets. Repertoires with fewer than 30,000 or more than 120,000 public chains, plus five repertoires with anomalous nucleotide sharing, were excluded from co-occurrence clustering. The table comes from immuneACCESS by way of TCRdb, which keeps in-frame sequences with V and J called. Part of the clones is missing from these tables; in studies checked, under half for an unresolved V gene and the rest for unknown reasons. That table is the source of V, J and clone size, and D and trimming were worked out from the DNA. In this sample the table shows roughly 200,000 clones, approximately 79% of which occur a single time. 1.7% of the sample belongs to the ten largest clones.

The CDR3 has 14 amino acids, counting the end cysteine and phenylalanine. Only CDR3 DNA is held: 42 bases, read in frame from base 1. CDR1 SGHRS and CDR2 YFSETQ are derived from the germline V gene. V is cut by 4 bases and J by 1 base, and the space between the germline ends is 11 bases. In total, roughly 670 healthy bone marrow donors made up the cohort. At the time of sampling, all cohort members were nominally healthy, though unrecorded immune exposures were likely present. The donor tested CMV seronegative and was one of the 352 seronegative cohort members. A peripheral blood sample was provided by each donor, and peripheral blood mononuclear cells were used for TCR beta sequencing. The Qiagen DNeasy Blood Extraction Kit was used to extract genomic DNA from the blood cell samples. Concerning this clone itself: Its antigen is still unknown. No much larger clone is present one base from it, and per-base qualities are unavailable.

The sequence was obtained from a man in his fifties or sixties in good health and CMV-seronegative. Material: PBMCs. The chain uses TRBV5-1 and TRBJ1-1, and perhaps TRBD1 as D gene, on 6 matching bases. The DNA sequence is TGCGCCAGCAGCGAAACAGGGACGAACACTGAAGCTTTCTTT. Translated, this gives CASSETGTNTEAFF.